This is a list of T cell receptor beta chains from one sample in a study of OX40 agonist ivuxolimab in advanced cancers. TCRdb keeps only in-frame clones here, not all; method: immunoSEQ multiplex PCR. The sample holds 50,000 to 75,000 clones, 87% seen once. The specimen comprised CD4+ or CD8+ T cells sorted from blood, sampled in a trial of the OX40 agonist ivuxolimab. These receptors originate from an adult with an advanced solid tumor such as melanoma, head and neck, liver or kidney cancer. CDR3s leave out the opening cysteine and the closing phenylalanine or tryptophan.

V gene	J gene	CDR3 protein
TRBV28	TRBJ1-4	ASSWLSGGRSDNEKLF
TRBV18	TRBJ2-3	ATLGTITDTQY
TRBV23-1	TRBJ2-5	ASSQSPRTHQETQY
TRBV7-2	TRBJ1-4	ASSQGQGEKLF
TRBV19	TRBJ1-4	ASSGGQGVHEKLF
TRBV10-3	TRBJ2-7	ATRDYEQY
TRBV7-9	TRBJ1-5	ASSPLDNQPQH
TRBV6-6	TRBJ2-3	ASSYEGTDTQY
TRBV5-6	TRBJ1-4	ASSLGQTNEKLF
TRBV2	TRBJ1-2	ASRRQGADYGYT
TRBV2	TRBJ1-2	ASSSASFNYGYT
TRBV9	TRBJ2-1	ASSVMGGAYNEQF
TRBV7-2	TRBJ1-1	ASTGRTNTEAF
TRBV6-5	TRBJ2-7	ATQRQDRGAYEQY
TRBV5-4	TRBJ1-5	ASSLAQGGYQPQH
TRBV27	TRBJ2-1	ASSPASGSLLNNEQF
TRBV5-5	TRBJ1-4	ASSSLGVGEKLF
TRBV10-3	TRBJ1-5	AIKGGGLNQPQH
TRBV27	TRBJ1-1	ASKGTGVMKAF
TRBV6-5	TRBJ2-1	ASSTLLAEQF
TRBV6-1	TRBJ2-2	ASRGTTANTGELF
TRBV2	TRBJ2-5	ASNTPRVAQETQY
TRBV28	TRBJ1-2	ASRDPPRGYT
TRBV2	TRBJ2-3	ASRIEGRGADTQY
TRBV28	TRBJ1-3	ASRLAGQGRNTIY
TRBV30	TRBJ2-6	AWRQLGSSGANVLT
TRBV30	TRBJ1-5	AWTRDTNQPQH
TRBV7-9	TRBJ1-5	ASADSPNQPQH
TRBV7-6	TRBJ2-1	ASSKPPWGTYNEQF
TRBV4-1	TRBJ1-2	ASSRTGDGYT
TRBV7-9	TRBJ1-5	ASSFSGINQPQH
TRBV27	TRBJ1-5	ASSFSTEGQPQH
TRBV29-1	TRBJ2-7	SVESVQGGNEQY
TRBV9	TRBJ2-3	ASSVGTSGSTDTQY
TRBV4-1	TRBJ1-5	ASSQGISNQPQH
TRBV10-3	TRBJ2-1	AITPSGSSGGSSYNEQF
TRBV5-1	TRBJ1-1	ASSLVGGQGTEAF
TRBV23-1	TRBJ2-7	ASPHRQGYEQY
TRBV6-6	TRBJ1-1	ASSYGQGAPEAF
TRBV2	TRBJ1-6	ASYGTPNSPLH
TRBV4-3	TRBJ1-1	ASSQVQGMNTEAF
TRBV30	TRBJ2-5	AWSGQETQY
TRBV15	TRBJ1-4	ATSRDRGPNEKLF
TRBV10-3	TRBJ2-3	AISESGGRGDTQY
TRBV6-1	TRBJ2-7	ASSDRDRPNYEQY
TRBV19	TRBJ2-4	ASTRELAGGAKNIQY
TRBV15	TRBJ1-6	ATSRDRGGMSSYNSPLH
TRBV6-5	TRBJ1-1	ASSYQGNTEAF
TRBV30	TRBJ2-3	AWSAWEAQY
TRBV7-2	TRBJ2-3	ASSSRPSLAGDTQY
TRBV5-4	TRBJ1-1	ASSLAFRRNEAF
TRBV10-3	TRBJ2-7	AISGGDSVLLQY
TRBV28	TRBJ2-1	ASSSASGRSSYNEQF
TRBV6-1	TRBJ2-1	ASTGSWDSSNEQF